This T cell receptor beta chain comes out of a study of T cells after yellow fever vaccination. MiXCR, applied by TCRdb to the 5' RACE reads, yields one record per CDR3 protein. The sample yields some 550,000 distinct CDR3 sequences, 15% to 20% seen once. This sequence was found in a man under 40 who received the YFV17D yellow fever vaccine. The source was PBMCs, collected 15 days after the yellow fever booster vaccination.

This chain's CDR3 is CASSQVQVKNIQYF. As DNA, the CDR3 is TGCGCCAGCAGCCAAGTACAGGTTAAAAACATTCAGTACTTC. The chain uses TRBV4-3 and TRBJ2-4, with D maybe TRBD1 (5 bases). Germline loops: CDR1 LGHNA, CDR2 YSLEER. CDR3 length equals 14 residues. Trimming left V 1 base short and J 4 bases short, with 8 bases between.